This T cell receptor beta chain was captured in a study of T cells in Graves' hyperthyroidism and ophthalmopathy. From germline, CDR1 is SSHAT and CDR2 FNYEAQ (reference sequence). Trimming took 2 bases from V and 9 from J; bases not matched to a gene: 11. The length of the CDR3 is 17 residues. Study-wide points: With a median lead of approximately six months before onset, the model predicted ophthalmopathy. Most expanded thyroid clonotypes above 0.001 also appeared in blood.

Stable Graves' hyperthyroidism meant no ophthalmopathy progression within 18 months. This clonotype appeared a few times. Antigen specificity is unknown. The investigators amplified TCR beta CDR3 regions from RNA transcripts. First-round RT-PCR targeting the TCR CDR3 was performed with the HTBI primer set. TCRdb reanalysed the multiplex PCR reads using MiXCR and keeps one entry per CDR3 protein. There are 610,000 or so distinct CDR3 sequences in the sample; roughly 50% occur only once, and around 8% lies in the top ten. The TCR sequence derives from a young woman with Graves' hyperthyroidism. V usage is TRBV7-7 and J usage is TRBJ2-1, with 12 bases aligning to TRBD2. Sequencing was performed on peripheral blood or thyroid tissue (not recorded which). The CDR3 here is CASSLSGGLAGFGEQFF. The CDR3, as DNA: TGTGCCAGCAGCTTAAGTGGTGGACTAGCGGGATTTGGTGAGCAGTTCTTC.